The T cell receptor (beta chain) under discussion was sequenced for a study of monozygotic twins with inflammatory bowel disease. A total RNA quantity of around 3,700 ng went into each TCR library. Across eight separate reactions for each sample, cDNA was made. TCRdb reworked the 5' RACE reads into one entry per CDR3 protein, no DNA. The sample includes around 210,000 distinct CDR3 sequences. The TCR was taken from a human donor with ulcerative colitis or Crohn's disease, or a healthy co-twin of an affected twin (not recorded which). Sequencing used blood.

This chain's CDR3 is CASSLTPRTWGEQFF. V and J are TRBV7-2 and TRBJ2-1; TCRdb designates TRBD1, a call that cannot be tested without DNA. There are 15 residues in the CDR3. The germline CDR1 and CDR2 sequences are SGHTA and FQGNSA.